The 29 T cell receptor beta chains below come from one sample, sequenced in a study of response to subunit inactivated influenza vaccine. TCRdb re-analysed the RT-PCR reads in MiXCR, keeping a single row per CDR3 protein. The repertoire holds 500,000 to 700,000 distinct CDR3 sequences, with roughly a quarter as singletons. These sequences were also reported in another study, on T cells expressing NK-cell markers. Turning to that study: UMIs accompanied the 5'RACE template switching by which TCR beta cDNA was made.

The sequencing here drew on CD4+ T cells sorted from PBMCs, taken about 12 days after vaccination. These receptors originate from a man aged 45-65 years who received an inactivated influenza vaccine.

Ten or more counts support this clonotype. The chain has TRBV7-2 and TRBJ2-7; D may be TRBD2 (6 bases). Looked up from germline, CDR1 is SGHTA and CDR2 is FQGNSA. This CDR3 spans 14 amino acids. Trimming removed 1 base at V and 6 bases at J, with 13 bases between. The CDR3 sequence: CASSLGPRDFEQYF. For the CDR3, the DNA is TGTGCCAGCAGCTTAGGCCCAAGGGACTTCGAGCAGTACTTC.

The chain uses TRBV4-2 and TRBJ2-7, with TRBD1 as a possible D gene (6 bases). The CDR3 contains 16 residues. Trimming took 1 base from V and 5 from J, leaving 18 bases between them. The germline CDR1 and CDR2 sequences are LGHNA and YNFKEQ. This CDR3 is CASSQGASRGGDEQYF. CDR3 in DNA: TGTGCCAGCAGCCAAGGGGCCTCCAGGGGTGGCGACGAGCAGTACTTC.

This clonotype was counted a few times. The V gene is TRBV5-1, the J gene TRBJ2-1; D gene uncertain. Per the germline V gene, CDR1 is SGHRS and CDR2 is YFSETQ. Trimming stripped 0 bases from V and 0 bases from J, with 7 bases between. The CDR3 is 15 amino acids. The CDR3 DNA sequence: TGCGCCAGCAGCTTGGATGCTGGCTCCTACAATGAGCAGTTCTTC. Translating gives CASSLDAGSYNEQFF.

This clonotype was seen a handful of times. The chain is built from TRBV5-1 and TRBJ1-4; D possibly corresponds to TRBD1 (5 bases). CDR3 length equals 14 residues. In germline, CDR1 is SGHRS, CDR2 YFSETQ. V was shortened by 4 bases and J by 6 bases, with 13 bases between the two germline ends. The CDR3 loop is CASSRDRSDEKLFF. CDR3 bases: TGCGCCAGCAGCCGTGACAGATCTGATGAAAAACTGTTTTTT.

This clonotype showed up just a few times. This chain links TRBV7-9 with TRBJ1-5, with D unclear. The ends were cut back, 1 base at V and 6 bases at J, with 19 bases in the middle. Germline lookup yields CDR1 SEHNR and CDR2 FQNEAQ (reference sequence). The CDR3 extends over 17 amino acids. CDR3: CASSLGIGRGLSQPQHF. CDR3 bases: TGTGCCAGCAGCTTAGGTATAGGGAGAGGGCTTAGTCAGCCCCAGCATTTT.

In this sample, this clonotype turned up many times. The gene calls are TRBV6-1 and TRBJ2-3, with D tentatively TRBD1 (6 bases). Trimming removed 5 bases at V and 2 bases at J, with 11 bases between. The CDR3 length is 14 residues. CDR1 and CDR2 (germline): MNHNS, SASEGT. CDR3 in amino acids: CASSPQGFTDTQYF. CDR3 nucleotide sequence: TGTGCCAGCAGTCCCCAGGGGTTCACAGATACGCAGTATTTT.

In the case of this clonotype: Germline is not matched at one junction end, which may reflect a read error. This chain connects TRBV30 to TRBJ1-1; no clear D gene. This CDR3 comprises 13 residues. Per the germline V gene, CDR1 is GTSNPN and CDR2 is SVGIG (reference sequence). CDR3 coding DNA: TGTGCCTGGGGTGTGGGAGCCAACACTGAAGCTTTCTTT. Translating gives CAWGVGANTEAFF.

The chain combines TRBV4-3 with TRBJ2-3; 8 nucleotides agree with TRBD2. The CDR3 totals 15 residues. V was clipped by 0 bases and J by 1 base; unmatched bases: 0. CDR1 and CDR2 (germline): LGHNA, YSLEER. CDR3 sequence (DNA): TGCGCCAGCAGCCAAGAAGCGGGAGGCACAGATACGCAGTATTTT. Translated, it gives CASSQEAGGTDTQYF.

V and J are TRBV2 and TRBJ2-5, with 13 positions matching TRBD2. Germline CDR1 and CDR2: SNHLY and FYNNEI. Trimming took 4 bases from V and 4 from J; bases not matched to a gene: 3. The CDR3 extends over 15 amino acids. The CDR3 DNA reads TGTGCCAGCAGTGGACTAGCGGGGGGCGGAGAGACCCAGTACTTC. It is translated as CASSGLAGGGETQYF.

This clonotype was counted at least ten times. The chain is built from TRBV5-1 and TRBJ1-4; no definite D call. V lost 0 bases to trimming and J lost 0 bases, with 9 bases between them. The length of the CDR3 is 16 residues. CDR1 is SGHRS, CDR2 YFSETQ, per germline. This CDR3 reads CASSLGPGTTNEKLFF. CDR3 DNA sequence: TGCGCCAGCAGCTTGGGGCCCGGGACAACTAATGAAAAACTGTTTTTT.

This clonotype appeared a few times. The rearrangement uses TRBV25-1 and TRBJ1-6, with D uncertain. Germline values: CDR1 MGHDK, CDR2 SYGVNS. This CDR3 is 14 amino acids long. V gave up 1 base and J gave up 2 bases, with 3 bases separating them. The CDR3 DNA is TGTGCCAGCAGTGAATCCCCCTATAATTCACCCCTCCACTTT. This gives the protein CASSESPYNSPLHF.

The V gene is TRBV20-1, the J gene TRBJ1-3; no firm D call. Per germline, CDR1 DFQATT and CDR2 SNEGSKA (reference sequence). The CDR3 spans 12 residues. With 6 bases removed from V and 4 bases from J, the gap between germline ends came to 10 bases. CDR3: CSAGSGGNTIYF. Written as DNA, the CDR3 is TGCAGTGCAGGGTCGGGGGGAAACACCATATATTTT.

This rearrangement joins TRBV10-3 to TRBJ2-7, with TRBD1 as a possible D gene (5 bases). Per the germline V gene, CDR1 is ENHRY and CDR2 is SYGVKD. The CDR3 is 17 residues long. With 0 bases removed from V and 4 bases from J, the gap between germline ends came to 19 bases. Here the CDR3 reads CAISESKGILAGYEQYF. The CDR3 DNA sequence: TGTGCCATCAGTGAGTCGAAGGGGATCTTGGCAGGGTACGAGCAGTACTTC.

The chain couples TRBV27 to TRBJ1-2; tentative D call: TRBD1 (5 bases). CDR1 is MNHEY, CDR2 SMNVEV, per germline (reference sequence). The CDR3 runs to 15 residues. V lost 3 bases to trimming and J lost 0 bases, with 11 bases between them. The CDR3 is CASSFVDRPNYGYTF. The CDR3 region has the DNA TGTGCCAGCAGTTTCGTTGACAGACCTAACTATGGCTACACCTTC.

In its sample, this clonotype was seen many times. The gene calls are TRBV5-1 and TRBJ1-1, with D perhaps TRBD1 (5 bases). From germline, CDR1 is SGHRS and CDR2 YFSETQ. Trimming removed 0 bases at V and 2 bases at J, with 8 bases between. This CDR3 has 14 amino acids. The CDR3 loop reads CASSLVGANTEAFF. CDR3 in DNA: TGCGCCAGCAGCTTGGTAGGGGCAAACACTGAAGCTTTCTTT.

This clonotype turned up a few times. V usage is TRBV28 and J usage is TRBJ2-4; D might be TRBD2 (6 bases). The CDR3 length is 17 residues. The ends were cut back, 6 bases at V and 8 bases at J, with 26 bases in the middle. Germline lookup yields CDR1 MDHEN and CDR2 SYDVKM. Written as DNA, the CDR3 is TGTGCCAGCAGCGACGCGTCGGGCGGGGTGGCTATCCACATTCAGTACTTC. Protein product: CASSDASGGVAIHIQYF.

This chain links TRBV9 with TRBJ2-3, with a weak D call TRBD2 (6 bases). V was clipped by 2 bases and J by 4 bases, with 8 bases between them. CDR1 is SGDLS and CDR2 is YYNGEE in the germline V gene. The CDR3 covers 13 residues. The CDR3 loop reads CASSVWGADTQYF. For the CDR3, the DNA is TGTGCCAGCAGCGTTTGGGGGGCAGATACGCAGTATTTT.

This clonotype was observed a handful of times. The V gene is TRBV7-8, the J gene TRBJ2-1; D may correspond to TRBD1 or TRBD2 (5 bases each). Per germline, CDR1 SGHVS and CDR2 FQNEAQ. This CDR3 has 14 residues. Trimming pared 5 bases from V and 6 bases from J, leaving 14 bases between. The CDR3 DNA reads TGTGCCAGCAGCGGGGAGATGGGACCCAATGAGCAGTTCTTC. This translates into CASSGEMGPNEQFF.

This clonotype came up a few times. The CDR3: CSVEGARGTGRETQYF. Written as DNA, the CDR3 is TGCAGCGTTGAGGGGGCCCGAGGGACAGGGAGAGAGACCCAGTACTTC. The rearrangement uses TRBV29-1 and TRBJ2-5; 9 nucleotides align to TRBD1. This CDR3 has 16 residues. The trim removed 3 bases at V and 4 bases at J, leaving 12 bases unmatched. Germline V gene sequence: CDR1 SQVTM, CDR2 ANQGSEA.

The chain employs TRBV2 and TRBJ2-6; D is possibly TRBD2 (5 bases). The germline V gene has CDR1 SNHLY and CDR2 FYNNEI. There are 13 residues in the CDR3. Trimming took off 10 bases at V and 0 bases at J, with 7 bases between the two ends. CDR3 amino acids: CAMSGSGANVLTF. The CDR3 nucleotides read TGTGCCATGAGCGGCTCTGGGGCCAACGTCCTGACTTTC.

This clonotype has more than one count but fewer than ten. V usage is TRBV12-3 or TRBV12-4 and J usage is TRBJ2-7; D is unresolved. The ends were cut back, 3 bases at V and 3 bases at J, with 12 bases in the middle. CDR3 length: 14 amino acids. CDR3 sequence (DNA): TGTGCCAGCAGTTTGTCGGCTTTCGGCTACGAGCAGTACTTC. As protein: CASSLSAFGYEQYF.

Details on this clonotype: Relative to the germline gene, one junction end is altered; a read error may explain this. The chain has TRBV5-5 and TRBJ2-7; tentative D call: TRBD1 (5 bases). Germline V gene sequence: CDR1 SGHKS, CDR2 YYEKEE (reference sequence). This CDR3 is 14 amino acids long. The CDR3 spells CASSEDNISYEQHF. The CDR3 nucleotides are TGTGCCAGCAGCGAGGACAATATCTCCTACGAGCAGCACTTC.

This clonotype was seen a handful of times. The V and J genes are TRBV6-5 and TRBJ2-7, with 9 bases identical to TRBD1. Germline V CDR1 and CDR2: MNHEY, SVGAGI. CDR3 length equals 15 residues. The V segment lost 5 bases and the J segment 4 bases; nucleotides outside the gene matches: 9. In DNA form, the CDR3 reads TGTGCCAGCAGTCACGGACAGGGGACATTATACGAGCAGTACTTC. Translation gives CASSHGQGTLYEQYF.

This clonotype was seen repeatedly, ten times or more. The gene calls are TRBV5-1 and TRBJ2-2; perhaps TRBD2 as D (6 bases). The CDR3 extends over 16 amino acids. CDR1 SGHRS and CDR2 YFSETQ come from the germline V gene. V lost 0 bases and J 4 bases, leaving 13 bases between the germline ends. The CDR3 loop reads CASSLAGGDFTGELFF. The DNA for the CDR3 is TGCGCCAGCAGCTTGGCCGGAGGGGACTTCACCGGGGAGCTGTTTTTT.

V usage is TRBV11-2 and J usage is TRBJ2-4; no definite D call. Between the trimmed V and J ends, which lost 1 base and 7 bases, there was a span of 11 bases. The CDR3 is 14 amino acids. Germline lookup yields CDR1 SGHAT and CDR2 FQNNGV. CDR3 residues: CASSLVQGGNIQYF. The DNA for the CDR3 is TGTGCCAGCAGCTTAGTCCAAGGTGGGAACATTCAGTACTTC.

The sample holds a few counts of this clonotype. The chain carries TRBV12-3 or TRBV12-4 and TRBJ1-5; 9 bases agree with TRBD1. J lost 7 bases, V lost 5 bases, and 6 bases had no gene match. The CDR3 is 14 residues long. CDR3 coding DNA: TGTGCCAGCAGTATAACAGGGGGCGGGCAGCCCCAGCATTTT. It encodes CASSITGGGQPQHF.

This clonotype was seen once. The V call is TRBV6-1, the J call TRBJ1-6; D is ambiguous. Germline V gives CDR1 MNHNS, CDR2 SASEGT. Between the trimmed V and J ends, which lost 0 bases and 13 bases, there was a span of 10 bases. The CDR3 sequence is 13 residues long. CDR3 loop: CASSEATRDPLHF. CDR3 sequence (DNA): TGTGCCAGCAGTGAAGCGACCCGAGACCCCCTCCACTTT.

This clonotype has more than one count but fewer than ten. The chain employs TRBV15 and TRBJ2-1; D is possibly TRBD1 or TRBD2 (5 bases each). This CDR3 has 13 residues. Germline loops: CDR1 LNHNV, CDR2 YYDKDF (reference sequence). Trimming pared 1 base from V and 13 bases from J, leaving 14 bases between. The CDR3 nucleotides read TGTGCCACCAGCAGAGTGGCCGGGACCCGACAGTTCTTC. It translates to CATSRVAGTRQFF.

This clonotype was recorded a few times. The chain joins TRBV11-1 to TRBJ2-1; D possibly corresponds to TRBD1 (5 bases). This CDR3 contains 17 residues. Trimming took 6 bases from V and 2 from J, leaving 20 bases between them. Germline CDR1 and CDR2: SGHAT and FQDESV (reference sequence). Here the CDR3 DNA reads TGTGCCAGCAGACAATACGAAGGGGCCCAACCCTACAATGAGCAGTTCTTC. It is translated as CASRQYEGAQPYNEQFF.